These 12 T cell receptor beta chains were all obtained from the same sample, sequenced in a study of blood T cells in healthy people across ages. Then a second PCR, running about 6 to 11 cycles, was carried out with a sample-barcoded 5' primer and a J-beta primer mix. TCRdb reprocessed the 5' RACE reads with MiXCR, giving one entry per CDR3 protein. The repertoire holds roughly 860,000 distinct CDR3 sequences, with around 68% as singletons. The specimen was blood. The receptors were sampled from a man aged 25-45 years in good health.

J is TRBJ1-1 and V is TRBV6-2 or TRBV6-3; D is unresolved. Germline assignment: CDR1 MNHEY and CDR2 SVGEGT. The CDR3 consists of 15 residues. Trimming cost V 7 bases and J 1 base, with 16 bases left between them. The CDR3 nucleotides read TGTGCCAGCAATGCTGACCGGGCCGGGAACACTGAAGCTTTCTTT. This codes for CASNADRAGNTEAFF.

The table lists this clonotype with a few counts. V usage is TRBV5-1 and J usage is TRBJ1-1; D perhaps matches TRBD1 (5 bases). Germline V gives CDR1 SGHRS, CDR2 YFSETQ. The CDR3 sequence is 14 residues long. With 0 bases removed from V and 1 base from J, the gap between germline ends came to 7 bases. The CDR3 here is CASSLAGQNTEAFF. The CDR3 DNA reads TGCGCCAGCAGCTTGGCCGGACAGAACACTGAAGCTTTCTTT.

Remarks on this clonotype: One end of the junction fails to match germline, which may point to a read error. The chain links TRBV3-1 to TRBJ2-5; D is uncertain. CDR3 length: 16 amino acids. CDR1 LGHDT and CDR2 YNNKEL come from the germline V gene (reference sequence). CDR3 sequence (DNA): TGTGCCAGCAACCAAGAGAGCCCGGGCTTCGGGCAGACCCAGTACTTC. It encodes CASNQESPGFGQTQYF.

There are a few counts of this clonotype. The chain joins TRBV6-5 to TRBJ1-2; perhaps TRBD1 as D (6 bases). The CDR3 covers 15 residues. Germline assignment: CDR1 MNHEY and CDR2 SVGAGI. Between the trimmed V and J ends, which lost 5 bases and 0 bases, there was a span of 13 bases. CDR3 bases: TGTGCCAGCAGTCGGAAGGGGGAAGCTAACTATGGCTACACCTTC. Its translation is CASSRKGEANYGYTF.

The chain links TRBV9 to TRBJ2-1, with 9 bases matching TRBD2. CDR3 size: 16 residues. With V trimmed by 0 bases and J by 8 bases, 9 bases remained unmatched. The germline V gene has CDR1 SGDLS and CDR2 YYNGEE. The CDR3 here is CASSVVAGGPWYEQFF. The DNA for the CDR3 is TGTGCCAGCAGCGTAGTGGCGGGGGGGCCGTGGTATGAGCAGTTCTTC.

The chain uses TRBV15 and TRBJ2-4; TRBD1 might be the D (5 bases). The DNA end is a closer match to TRBJ2-7, so the J assignment may be wrong. This CDR3 comprises 17 residues. CDR1 is LNHNV, CDR2 YYDKDF, per germline (reference sequence). The CDR3 loop reads CATSGHRLGVVSYEQYF. The CDR3 coding sequence is TGTGCCACCAGCGGACACAGACTCGGAGTCGTCTCCTACGAGCAGTACTTC.

This clonotype was picked up a small number of times. This chain joins TRBV20-1 and TRBJ2-5, with D possibly matching TRBD2 (6 bases). The CDR3 has 12 residues. The germline gives CDR1 DFQATT, CDR2 SNEGSKA (reference sequence). V shed 3 bases and J shed 4 bases, with 9 bases lying between them. The CDR3 spells CSASLGGETQYF. The CDR3 region has the DNA TGCAGTGCTAGCTTGGGGGGAGAGACCCAGTACTTC.

The V gene is TRBV28, the J gene TRBJ2-1; a possible D gene is TRBD2 (6 bases). Germline V gene sequence: CDR1 MDHEN, CDR2 SYDVKM. This CDR3 region has 14 residues. The V end was cut by 6 bases, the J end by 4 bases, with 13 bases between. The CDR3 region is CASSPNRGYNEQFF. Here the CDR3 DNA reads TGTGCCAGCAGCCCCAATCGGGGGTACAATGAGCAGTTCTTC.

The chain carries TRBV12-3 or TRBV12-4 and TRBJ2-5; weak D call: TRBD1 (6 bases). The tail of the sequence fits TRBJ2-7 better, so the J call may be wrong. The CDR3 totals 14 residues. The CDR3 DNA follows: TGTGCCAGCAGTTATACAGGGACGGCTAACGAGCAGTACTTC. Amino acids: CASSYTGTANEQYF.

This rearrangement joins TRBV9 to TRBJ2-1; 9 bases map to TRBD2. After removal of 2 bases from V and 9 bases from J, the junction contained 6 bases not matched to a gene. From germline, CDR1 is SGDLS and CDR2 YYNGEE. The CDR3 has 14 amino acids. CDR3 DNA: TGTGCCAGCAGCGTGCAGCGGGGGGACGGTGAGCAGTTCTTC. Amino acids: CASSVQRGDGEQFF.

The V gene is TRBV7-7, the J gene TRBJ2-5; 10 bases agree with TRBD2. The CDR3 runs 17 residues. V lost 2 bases to trimming and J lost 2 bases; unmatched junction nucleotides: 8. Germline CDR1 and CDR2: SSHAT and FNYEAQ (reference sequence). The chain's CDR3 is CASSLNPLAGVQETQYF. Written as DNA, the CDR3 is TGTGCCAGCAGCTTAAATCCCCTAGCGGGGGTTCAAGAGACCCAGTACTTC. The full variable domain, rest sourced from reference TRBV7-7 and TRBJ2-5, is GAGVSQSPRYKVTKRGQDVTLRCDPISSHATLYWYQQALGQGPEFLTYFNYEAQPDKSGLPSDRFSAERPEGSISTLTIQRTEQRDSAMYRCASSLNPLAGVQETQYFGPGTRLLVL.

This clonotype was picked up a small number of times. This chain's CDR3 is CASSQAMAPPLDEQYF. CDR3 coding DNA: TGTGCCAGCAGCCAGGCTATGGCCCCCCCACTCGACGAGCAGTACTTC. The chain joins TRBV3-1 to TRBJ2-7; D remains ambiguous. CDR3 length: 16 amino acids. V shed 3 bases and J shed 5 bases, with 20 bases lying between them. CDR1 LGHDT and CDR2 YNNKEL come from the germline V gene (reference sequence).